A selection of T cell receptor beta chains follows, all from one sample in a study of T cell changes during pregnancy in multiple sclerosis. Repertoires were generated with immunoSEQ multiplex PCR, while TCRdb's copy carries only in-frame clones and drops some. Here the sample spans tens of thousands of clones, roughly 90% being singletons. Material: CD4+ T cells from peripheral blood mononuclear cells, obtained in the third trimester of pregnancy. The receptors come from a female donor in good health, enrolled as a control in a pregnancy study. CDR3s include the opening cysteine and the closing phenylalanine or tryptophan. The D gene is left open where the match is weak. Clone size is shown for a subset of rows, as once, few, many or a class of expanded clone.

TGTGCCAGCAGTTTTCGGACAGGGAGGGGGTATGGCTACACCTTC	CASSFRTGRGYGYTF	TRBV27	TRBJ1-2	NA	TRBD1
TGTGCCAGCAGTTCCCTCTACGAGCAGTACTTC	CASSSLYEQYF	TRBV6-5	TRBJ2-7	NA	NA
TGCGCCAGCAGCCGGGGGACAGGGGGGTCCCTTGAAGCTTTCTTT	CASSRGTGGSLEAFF	TRBV4-3	TRBJ1-1	NA	TRBD1
TGTGCCAGCAGCTTAGCGGGAGGCAACACTGAAGCTTTCTTT	CASSLAGGNTEAFF	TRBV7-6	TRBJ1-1	NA	NA
TGTGCCAGCAGCACTTTACAAGAGACCCAGTACTTC	CASSTLQETQYF	TRBV2	TRBJ2-5	NA	NA
TGTGCCAGCAGCTTAGCCGGGTCTGAGACCCAGTACTTC	CASSLAGSETQYF	TRBV7-9	TRBJ2-5	once	NA
TGTGCCAGCTCACCAAATCAAGGAAACACCATATATTTT	CASSPNQGNTIYF	TRBV18	TRBJ1-3	once	NA
TGTGCCAGCAGCTTCACTAGCGGGGGGACCCAGACCCAGTACTTC	CASSFTSGGTQTQYF	TRBV7-2	TRBJ2-5	NA	TRBD2
TGTGCCATCAGTGAGCCACAAAAACATCTGTACTTC	CAISEPQKHLYF	TRBV10-3	TRBJ2-7	NA	NA
TGTGCCAGCAGCTTCCACAACCAGGGCGAAAAACTGTTTTTT	CASSFHNQGEKLFF	TRBV7-2	TRBJ1-4	NA	NA
TGTGCCATCAGTGAGTCTCGGGGACTCCAGGGGGTCGGTTACGAGCAGTACTTC	CAISESRGLQGVGYEQYF	TRBV10-3	TRBJ2-7	NA	NA
TGTGCCAGTAGTATAGATCGCCGGAGCGTCAACTATGGCTACACCTTC	CASSIDRRSVNYGYTF	TRBV19	TRBJ1-2	once	NA
TGCGCCAGCAGCCAAGATCTTTTACAGAACTATGGCTACACCTTC	CASSQDLLQNYGYTF	TRBV4-3	TRBJ1-2	NA	NA
TGTGCCTGGAGTGTAAGGGCAGGGAGGGGTAATCAGCCCCAGCATTTT	CAWSVRAGRGNQPQHF	TRBV30	TRBJ1-5	NA	NA
TGTGCCAGCAGCGGAGCCAAGGGGGAAGAGGGCACGGGCTACACCTTC	CASSGAKGEEGTGYTF	TRBV9	TRBJ1-2	NA	NA
TGTGCCAGCAGCTTAACAGGGAGCACCGGGGAGCTGTTTTTT	CASSLTGSTGELFF	TRBV7-3	TRBJ2-2	NA	NA
TGTGCCAGCAGCTTGGTCTCGCGGGGGGGCCGGACCGGGGAGCTGTTTTTT	CASSLVSRGGRTGELFF	TRBV5-4	TRBJ2-2	NA	TRBD2
TGTGCCAGCAGCTTGGACAGGGGGCGCAGTTCACCCCTCCACTTT	CASSLDRGRSSPLHF	TRBV7-2	TRBJ1-6	NA	TRBD1
TGTGCCACCAGCAGGGATATAGCGAGGGGGAGTCAGCCCCAGCATTTT	CATSRDIARGSQPQHF	TRBV15	TRBJ1-5	NA	NA
TGTGCCAGCAGCCGGGGGATAGCAACTAATGAAAAACTGTTTTTT	CASSRGIATNEKLFF	TRBV6-1	TRBJ1-4	NA	NA
TGTGCCAGCAGCAAACTAGCGGGGGAGGGGGAGACCCAGTACTTC	CASSKLAGEGETQYF	TRBV27	TRBJ2-5	NA	TRBD2
TGTGCCAGCAGCTTAGACAGGAATCAGCCCCAGCATTTT	CASSLDRNQPQHF	TRBV7-2	TRBJ1-5	few	NA
TGCGCCAGCAGCTTACAACCCGGATACCGGGACAGACATAATTCACCCCTCCACTTT	CASSLQPGYRDRHNSPLHF	TRBV5-1	TRBJ1-6	NA	TRBD1
TGTGCCAGCAGACCCGGGACAGTGAACACTGAAGCTTTCTTT	CASRPGTVNTEAFF	TRBV6-6	TRBJ1-1	NA	TRBD1
TGCGCCAGCAGCAGAGGGAGCGACACTGAAGCTTTCTTT	CASSRGSDTEAFF	TRBV5-1	TRBJ1-1	NA	NA
TGCGCCAGCAGCTTGGCGGGGACTAGCGGAACCTACGAGCAGTACTTC	CASSLAGTSGTYEQYF	TRBV5-1	TRBJ2-7	NA	TRBD2
TGCGCCAGCAGGGAACAGGACTCCTACGAGCAGTACTTC	CASREQDSYEQYF	TRBV5-1	TRBJ2-7	NA	NA
TGTGCCAGCTCACCCATAGTACAGGGTGAAGGCTACACCTTC	CASSPIVQGEGYTF	TRBV18	TRBJ1-2	NA	NA
TGTGCCAGCAGCCAAGATCTGCTGAACAACAATGAGCAGTTCTTC	CASSQDLLNNNEQFF	TRBV4-2	TRBJ2-1	NA	NA